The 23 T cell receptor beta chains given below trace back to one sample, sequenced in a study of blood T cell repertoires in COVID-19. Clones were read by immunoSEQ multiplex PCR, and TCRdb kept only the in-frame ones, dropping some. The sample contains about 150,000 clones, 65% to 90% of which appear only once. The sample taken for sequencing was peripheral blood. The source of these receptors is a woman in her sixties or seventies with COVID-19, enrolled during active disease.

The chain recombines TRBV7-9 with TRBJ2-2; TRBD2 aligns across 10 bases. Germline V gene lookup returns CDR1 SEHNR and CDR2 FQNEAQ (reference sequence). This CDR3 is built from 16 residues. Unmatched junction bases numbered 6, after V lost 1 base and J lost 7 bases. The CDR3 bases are TGTGCCAGCAGCTTAGAAAGCGGGAGGGCCTTCGGGGAGCTGTTTTTT. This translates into CASSLESGRAFGELFF.

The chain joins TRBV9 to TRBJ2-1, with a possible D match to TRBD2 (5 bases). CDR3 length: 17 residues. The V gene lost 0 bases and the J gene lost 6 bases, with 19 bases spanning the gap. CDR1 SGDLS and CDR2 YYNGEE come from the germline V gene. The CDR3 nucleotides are TGTGCCAGCAGCGTAGGTTTAGGACTTAGCTTTGGCAATGAGCAGTTCTTC. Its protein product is CASSVGLGLSFGNEQFF.

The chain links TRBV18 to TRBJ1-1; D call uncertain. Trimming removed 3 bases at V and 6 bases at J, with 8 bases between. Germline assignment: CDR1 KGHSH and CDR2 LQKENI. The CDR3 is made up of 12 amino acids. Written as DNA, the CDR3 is TGTGCCAGCTCACCTGTCGGTTCTGAAGCTTTCTTT. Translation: CASSPVGSEAFF.

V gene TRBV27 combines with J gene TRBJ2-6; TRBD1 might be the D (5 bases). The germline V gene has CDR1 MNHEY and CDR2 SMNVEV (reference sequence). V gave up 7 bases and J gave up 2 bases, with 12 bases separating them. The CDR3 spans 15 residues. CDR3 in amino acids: CASMAEQAGANVLTF. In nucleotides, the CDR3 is TGTGCCAGCATGGCGGAACAGGCTGGGGCCAACGTCCTGACTTTC.

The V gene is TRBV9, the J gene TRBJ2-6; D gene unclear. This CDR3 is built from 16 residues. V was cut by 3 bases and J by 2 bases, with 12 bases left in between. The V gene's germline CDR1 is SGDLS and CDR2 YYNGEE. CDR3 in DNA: TGTGCCAGCAGCGGAAAACAGACCCCTGGGGCCAACGTCCTGACTTTC. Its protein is CASSGKQTPGANVLTF.

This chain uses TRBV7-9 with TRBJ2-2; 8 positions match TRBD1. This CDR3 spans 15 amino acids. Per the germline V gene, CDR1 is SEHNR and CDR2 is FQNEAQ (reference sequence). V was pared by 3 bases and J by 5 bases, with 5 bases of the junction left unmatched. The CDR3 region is CASSLGTGATGELFF. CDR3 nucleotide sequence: TGTGCCAGCAGCTTGGGGACAGGAGCTACCGGGGAGCTGTTTTTT. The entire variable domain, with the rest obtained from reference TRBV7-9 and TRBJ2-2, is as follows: DTGVSQNPRHKITKRGQNVTFRCDPISEHNRLYWYRQTLGQGPEFLTYFQNEAQLEKSRLLSDRFSAERPKGSFSTLEIQRTEQGDSAMYLCASSLGTGATGELFFGEGSRLTVL.

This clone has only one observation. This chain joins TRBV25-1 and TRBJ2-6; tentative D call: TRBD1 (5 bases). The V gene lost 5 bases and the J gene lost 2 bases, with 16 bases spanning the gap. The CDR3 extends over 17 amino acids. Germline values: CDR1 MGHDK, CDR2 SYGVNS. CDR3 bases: TGTGCCAGCAGTAGCCGGCAGGGTGCAACTGGGGCCAACGTCCTGACTTTC. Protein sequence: CASSSRQGATGANVLTF. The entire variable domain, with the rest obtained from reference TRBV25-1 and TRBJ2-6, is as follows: EADIYQTPRYLVIGTGKKITLECSQTMGHDKMYWYQQDPGMELHLIHYSYGVNSTEKGDLSSESTVSRIRTEHFPLTLESARPSHTSQYLCASSSRQGATGANVLTFGAGSRLTVL.

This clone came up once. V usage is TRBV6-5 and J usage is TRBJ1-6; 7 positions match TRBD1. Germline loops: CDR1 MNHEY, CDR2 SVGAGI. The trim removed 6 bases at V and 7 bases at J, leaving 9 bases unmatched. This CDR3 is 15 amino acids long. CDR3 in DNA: TGTGCCAGCAGACCGAACGGACAGGTCAATTCACCCCTCCACTTT. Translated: CASRPNGQVNSPLHF.

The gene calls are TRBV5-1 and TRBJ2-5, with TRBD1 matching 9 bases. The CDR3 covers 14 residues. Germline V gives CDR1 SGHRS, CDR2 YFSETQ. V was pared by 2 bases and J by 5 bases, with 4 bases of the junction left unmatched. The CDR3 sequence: CASSFTGGTETQYF. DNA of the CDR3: TGCGCCAGCAGCTTCACAGGGGGCACGGAGACCCAGTACTTC.

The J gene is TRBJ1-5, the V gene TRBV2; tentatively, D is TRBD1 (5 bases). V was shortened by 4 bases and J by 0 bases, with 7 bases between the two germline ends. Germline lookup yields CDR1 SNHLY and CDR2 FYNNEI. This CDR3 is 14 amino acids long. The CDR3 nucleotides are TGTGCCAGCAGTGGGGGCCATAGCAATCAGCCCCAGCATTTT. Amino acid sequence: CASSGGHSNQPQHF.

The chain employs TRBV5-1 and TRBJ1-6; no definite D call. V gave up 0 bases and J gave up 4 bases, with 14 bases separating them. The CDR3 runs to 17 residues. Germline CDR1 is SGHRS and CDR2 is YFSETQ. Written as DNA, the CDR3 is TGCGCCAGCAGCTTGGTTGGACTCCGGGCTTATAATTCACCCCTCCACTTT. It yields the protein CASSLVGLRAYNSPLHF. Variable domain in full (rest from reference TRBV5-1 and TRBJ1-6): KAGVTQTPRYLIKTRGQQVTLSCSPISGHRSVSWYQQTPGQGLQFLFEYFSETQRNKGNFPGRFSGRQFSNSRSEMNVSTLELGDSALYLCASSLVGLRAYNSPLHFGNGTRLTVT.

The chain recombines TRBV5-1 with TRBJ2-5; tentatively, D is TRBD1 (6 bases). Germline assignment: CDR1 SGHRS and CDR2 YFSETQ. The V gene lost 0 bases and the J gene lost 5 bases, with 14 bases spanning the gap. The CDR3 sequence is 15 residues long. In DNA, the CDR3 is TGCGCCAGCAGCTTGGGGGGGACATTCCCCGAGACCCAGTACTTC. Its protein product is CASSLGGTFPETQYF.

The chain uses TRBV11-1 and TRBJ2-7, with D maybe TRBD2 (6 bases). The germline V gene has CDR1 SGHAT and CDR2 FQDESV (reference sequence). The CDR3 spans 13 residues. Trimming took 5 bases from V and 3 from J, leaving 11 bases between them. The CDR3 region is CASSLGTLYEQYF. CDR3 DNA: TGTGCCAGCAGCCTCGGGACTCTCTACGAGCAGTACTTC.

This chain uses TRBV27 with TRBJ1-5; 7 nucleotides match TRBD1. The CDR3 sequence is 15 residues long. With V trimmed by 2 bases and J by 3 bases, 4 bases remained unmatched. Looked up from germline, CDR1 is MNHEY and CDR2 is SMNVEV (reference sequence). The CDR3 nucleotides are TGTGCCAGCAGTTTAGAGGGACAGTTCAATCAGCCCCAGCATTTT. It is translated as CASSLEGQFNQPQHF.

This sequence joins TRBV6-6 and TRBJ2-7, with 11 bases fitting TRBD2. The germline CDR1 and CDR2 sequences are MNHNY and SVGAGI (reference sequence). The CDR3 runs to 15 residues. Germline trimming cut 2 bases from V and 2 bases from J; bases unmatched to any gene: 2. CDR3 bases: TGTGCCAGCAGTTACGTAGCGGGGGGGCCCTACGAGCAGTACGTC. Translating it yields CASSYVAGGPYEQYV.

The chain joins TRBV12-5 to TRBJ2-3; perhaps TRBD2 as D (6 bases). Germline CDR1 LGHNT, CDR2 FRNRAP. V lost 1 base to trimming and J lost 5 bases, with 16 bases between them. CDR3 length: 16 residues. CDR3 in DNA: TGTGCTAGTGGTTTGGCCGCGAGACTAGAGGTAGATACGCAGTATTTT. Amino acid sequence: CASGLAARLEVDTQYF.

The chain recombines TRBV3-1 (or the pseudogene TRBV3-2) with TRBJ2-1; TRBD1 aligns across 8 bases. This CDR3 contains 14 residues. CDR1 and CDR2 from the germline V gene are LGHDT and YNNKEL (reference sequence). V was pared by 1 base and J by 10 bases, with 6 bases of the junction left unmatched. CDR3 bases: TGTGCCAGCAGCCAAGGGACAGGGATAGAGGAGCAGTTCTTC. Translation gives CASSQGTGIEEQFF.

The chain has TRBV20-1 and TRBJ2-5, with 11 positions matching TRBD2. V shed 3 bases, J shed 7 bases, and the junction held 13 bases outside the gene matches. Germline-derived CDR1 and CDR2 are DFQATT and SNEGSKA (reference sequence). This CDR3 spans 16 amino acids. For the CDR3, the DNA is TGCAGTGCTAGTCATCTAGCGGGGGGTCTAATGGGGACCCAGTACTTC. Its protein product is CSASHLAGGLMGTQYF.

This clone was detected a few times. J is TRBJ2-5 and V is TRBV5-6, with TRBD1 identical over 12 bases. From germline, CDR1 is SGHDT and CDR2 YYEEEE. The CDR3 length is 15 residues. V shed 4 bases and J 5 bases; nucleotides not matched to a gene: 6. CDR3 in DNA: TGTGCCAGCAGCCTCGGGACAGGGGGCGTCGAGACCCAGTACTTC. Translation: CASSLGTGGVETQYF.

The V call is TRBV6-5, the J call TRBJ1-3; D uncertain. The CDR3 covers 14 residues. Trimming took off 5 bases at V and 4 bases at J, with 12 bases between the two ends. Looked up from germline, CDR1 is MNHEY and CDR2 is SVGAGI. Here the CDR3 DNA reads TGTGCCAGCAGTAGAGGGCTGGGAGGAAACACCATATATTTT. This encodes CASSRGLGGNTIYF.

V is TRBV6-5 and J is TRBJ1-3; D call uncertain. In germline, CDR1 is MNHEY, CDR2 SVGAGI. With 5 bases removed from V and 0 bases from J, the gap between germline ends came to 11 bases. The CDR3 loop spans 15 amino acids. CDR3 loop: CASSMSESSGNTIYF. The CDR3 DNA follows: TGTGCCAGCAGTATGAGCGAGAGCTCTGGAAACACCATATATTTT.

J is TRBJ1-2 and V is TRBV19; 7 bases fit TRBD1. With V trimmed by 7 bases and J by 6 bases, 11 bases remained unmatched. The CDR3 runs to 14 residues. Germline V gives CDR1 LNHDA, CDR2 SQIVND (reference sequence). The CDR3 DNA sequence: TGTGCCAGTAAAGGGGGCAGGGGATCGGATGGCTACACCTTC. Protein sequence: CASKGGRGSDGYTF.

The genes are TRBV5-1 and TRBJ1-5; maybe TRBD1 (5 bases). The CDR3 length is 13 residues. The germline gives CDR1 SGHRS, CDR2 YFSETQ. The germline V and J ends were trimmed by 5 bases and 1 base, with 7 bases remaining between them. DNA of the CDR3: TGCGCCAGCAGACAGGAAAGCAATCAGCCCCAGCATTTT. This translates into CASRQESNQPQHF.